These T cell receptor beta chains were read from a single sample in a study of T cells expressing NK-cell markers. TCRdb reprocessed the 5' RACE reads and stores each CDR3 protein as one record, lacking DNA. Its listing shows thousands of distinct CDR3 sequences. Sequencing was performed on blood T cells: a sorted CD56 or NKG2C T cell subset, CD4+ or CD8+ T cells, or bulk PBMC T cells (not recorded which). The receptors originated from a man younger than 35 in good health. Each CDR3 is given with its conserved first and last residue. Fields, in order: J gene, clone size, V gene, CDR3 protein. Clone size is shown for a subset of rows, as once, few, many or a class of expanded clone.

J: TRBJ2-1
size: NA
V: TRBV20-1
CDR3: CSAAGTSGGNEQFF

J: TRBJ1-5
size: NA
V: TRBV6-5
CDR3: CASSHGTPSNQPQHF

J: TRBJ2-1
size: NA
V: TRBV4-3
CDR3: CASSQEGLAGALSYNEQFF

J: TRBJ1-2
size: NA
V: TRBV25-1
CDR3: CASSEFGDSSGYTF

J: TRBJ2-2
size: NA
V: TRBV7-9
CDR3: CASSLVAGGELFF

J: TRBJ2-1
size: NA
V: TRBV6-2/TRBV6-3
CDR3: CASSYPPRVRHEQFF

J: TRBJ2-7
size: NA
V: TRBV21-1
CDR3: CASSKGSLDLGVFYEQYF

J: TRBJ2-7
size: medium-sized
V: TRBV4-3
CDR3: CASSQDAGVPSYEQYF

J: TRBJ2-3
size: NA
V: TRBV5-1
CDR3: CASSLALQGTDTQYF

J: TRBJ1-1
size: NA
V: TRBV7-9
CDR3: CASSLDLAVRGTEAFF

J: TRBJ1-1
size: NA
V: TRBV28
CDR3: CASSTTGRGYTEAFF

J: TRBJ2-1
size: NA
V: TRBV27
CDR3: CASSSLQLANSYNEQFF

J: TRBJ2-5
size: NA
V: TRBV12-3/TRBV12-4
CDR3: CATKDRRQETQYF

J: TRBJ2-2
size: NA
V: TRBV7-8
CDR3: CASSLRLAANTGELFF

J: TRBJ2-2
size: NA
V: TRBV30
CDR3: CAWSGRDRDTGELFF

J: TRBJ2-2
size: NA
V: TRBV6-1
CDR3: CASSDARYPGELFF

J: TRBJ2-1
size: NA
V: TRBV28
CDR3: CASSLRLWTSGRDDEQFF

J: TRBJ2-5
size: NA
V: TRBV3-1
CDR3: CASSQEGPGQGGETQYF

J: TRBJ2-5
size: NA
V: TRBV21-1
CDR3: CASTRGETQYF

J: TRBJ2-1
size: NA
V: TRBV6-4
CDR3: CASSESGTRGADEQFF

J: TRBJ2-3
size: NA
V: TRBV11-2
CDR3: CASSRIDLASSYTQYF

J: TRBJ1-2
size: NA
V: TRBV6-5
CDR3: CASSYSRTGTGRGYTF

J: TRBJ1-1
size: NA
V: TRBV24-1
CDR3: CATGARGTTEAFF

J: TRBJ2-1
size: medium-sized
V: TRBV6-2/TRBV6-3
CDR3: CASSYPSLATEQFF

J: TRBJ2-1
size: NA
V: TRBV20-1
CDR3: CSATTGSSYNEQFF

J: TRBJ2-7
size: NA
V: TRBV6-6
CDR3: CASTDRGRSSYEQYF

J: TRBJ1-1
size: NA
V: TRBV7-9
CDR3: CASSLPPGDTEAFF

J: TRBJ2-1
size: NA
V: TRBV7-3
CDR3: CASSPNRELGEQFF

J: TRBJ2-3
size: NA
V: TRBV15
CDR3: CATSSRRDFHTQYF

J: TRBJ1-2
size: NA
V: TRBV11-2
CDR3: CASSLGGQGAPYGYTF

J: TRBJ2-3
size: medium-sized
V: TRBV29-1
CDR3: CSVKSSGDTQYF

J: TRBJ1-3
size: NA
V: TRBV18
CDR3: CASGNQGNTIYF

J: TRBJ2-3
size: NA
V: TRBV6-4
CDR3: CASSVKGSTDTQYF

J: TRBJ2-1
size: NA
V: TRBV6-4
CDR3: CASSQKDGTFNEQFF

J: TRBJ2-5
size: NA
V: TRBV11-1
CDR3: CASTVGGYQETQYF